The next 10 T cell receptor beta chains were all read from a single sample in a study of OX40 agonist ivuxolimab in advanced cancers. The data were produced by immunoSEQ multiplex PCR, yet TCRdb's version contains in-frame clones alone and is incomplete. The data show some 19,000 clones, about two thirds seen once. The sequencing used CD4+ or CD8+ T cells sorted from blood, collected in a trial of the OX40 agonist ivuxolimab. The source is an adult with an advanced solid tumor such as melanoma, head and neck, liver or kidney cancer.

The rearrangement joins TRBV7-9 to TRBJ2-1, with no clear D. The CDR3 runs 13 residues. From germline, CDR1 is SEHNR and CDR2 FQNEAQ (reference sequence). The germline V and J ends were trimmed by 1 base and 8 bases, with 9 bases remaining between them. CDR3 bases: TGTGCCAGCAGCTTAGGAGGAAACGATGAGCAGTTCTTC. This translates into CASSLGGNDEQFF.

The chain is built from TRBV5-6 and TRBJ2-7, with D tentatively TRBD2 (5 bases). Trimming shortened V by 1 base and J by 3 bases, and 11 bases separated the two germline ends. The V gene's germline CDR1 is SGHDT and CDR2 YYEEEE. CDR3 size: 14 residues. The CDR3 bases are TGTGCCAGCAGCTTGCTAGAGGGTCTCTACGAGCAGTACTTC. It specifies CASSLLEGLYEQYF.

This sequence joins TRBV19 and TRBJ1-1; D is possibly TRBD1 (6 bases). Germline-derived CDR1 and CDR2 are LNHDA and SQIVND (reference sequence). There are 14 residues in the CDR3. V lost 4 bases and J 4 bases, leaving 13 bases between the germline ends. The CDR3 reads CASSNPTGATEAFF. CDR3 in DNA: TGTGCCAGTAGTAACCCGACAGGTGCCACTGAAGCTTTCTTT.

Many counts were recorded for this clone. V usage is TRBV7-6 and J usage is TRBJ2-7; 11 bases fit TRBD2. Unmatched junction bases numbered 5, after V lost 4 bases and J lost 6 bases. Germline lookup yields CDR1 SGHVS and CDR2 FNYEAQ. The CDR3 runs 14 residues. CDR3 nucleotide sequence: TGTGCCAGCAGCTCACTAGCGGGAGTGGGCGAGCAGTACTTC. Translating it yields CASSSLAGVGEQYF.

This sequence joins TRBV25-1 and TRBJ1-1, with TRBD1 matching over 7 bases. CDR1 is MGHDK, CDR2 SYGVNS, per germline. V shed 4 bases and J 5 bases; nucleotides not matched to a gene: 16. The CDR3 covers 17 residues. The CDR3 sequence: CASSASRKTGWGTEAFF. The CDR3 DNA is TGTGCCAGCAGTGCGTCGCGAAAGACAGGGTGGGGGACTGAAGCTTTCTTT.

The V and J genes are TRBV19 and TRBJ1-1; D may be TRBD1 (5 bases). Germline V gene data show CDR1 as LNHDA and CDR2 as SQIVND (reference sequence). The CDR3 consists of 14 residues. The V end lost 5 bases, the J end lost 6 bases, and 16 bases lay between the germline ends. CDR3 in DNA: TGTGCCAGTAGTGACCTCTCAGGGAGGTCTGAAGCTTTCTTT. Translated: CASSDLSGRSEAFF. Full variable domain (missing parts from reference TRBV19 and TRBJ1-1): DGGITQSPKYLFRKEGQNVTLSCEQNLNHDAMYWYRQDPGQGLRLIYYSQIVNDFQKGDIAEGYSVSREKKESFPLTVTSAQKNPTAFYLCASSDLSGRSEAFFGQGTRLTVV.

The chain combines TRBV2 with TRBJ2-1; TRBD2 is a possible D gene (5 bases). V was shortened by 7 bases and J by 7 bases, with 14 bases between the two germline ends. In germline, CDR1 is SNHLY, CDR2 FYNNEI. The CDR3 has 13 residues. CDR3 residues: CASIMKEVNEQFF. CDR3 sequence (DNA): TGTGCCAGCATTATGAAGGAGGTAAATGAGCAGTTCTTC.

The J gene is TRBJ2-5, the V gene TRBV6-5; D gene unclear. The better agreement between TRBJ2-7 and the DNA end casts doubt on the J call. This CDR3 spans 13 amino acids. CDR1 and CDR2 from the germline V gene are MNHEY and SVGAGI. CDR3 nucleotide sequence: TGTGCCAGCAGTGCTGAGAATTCCTACGAGCAGTACTTC. Translating gives CASSAENSYEQYF.

This clone was counted between two and nine times. V is TRBV15 and J is TRBJ2-7, with 10 bases that match TRBD1. CDR3 size: 18 residues. Germline V gene data show CDR1 as LNHNV and CDR2 as YYDKDF (reference sequence). Losses at the gene ends were 0 bases for V and 6 bases for J; bases not matched to a gene: 14. CDR3 nucleotide sequence: TGTGCCACCAGCAGAGACTCCAACACCGGGACAGGGGTCGTCGAGCAGTACTTC. This encodes CATSRDSNTGTGVVEQYF.

This clone rates as medium-sized (0.01 to 0.1%). The chain has TRBV7-6 and TRBJ2-1; 9 bases map to TRBD2. Germline V gene sequence: CDR1 SGHVS, CDR2 FNYEAQ. This CDR3 region has 13 residues. The junction had 7 bases not matched to a gene; V was cut back by 5 bases and J by 11 bases. This CDR3 is CASSMTSGSQQFF. CDR3 nucleotides: TGTGCCAGCAGCATGACTAGCGGAAGCCAGCAGTTCTTC.